This T cell receptor beta chain appears in the sequencing data of a study of T-cell reconstitution after alpha-beta-depleted transplantation in children. The study, taken as a whole, reports: T-cell counts and diversity at one year post-transplant came mainly from newly produced T cells.

The CDR3 has 15 amino acids. Germline CDR1 is SGHRS and CDR2 is YFSETQ. V dropped 1 base and J dropped 4 bases, with 14 bases sitting between them. Unique molecular identifiers were used to barcode this TCRbeta library. TCRdb ran MiXCR on the PCR reads and lists one entry per CDR3 protein. The sample has roughly 70,000 distinct CDR3 sequences, just under 5% seen once. This clonotype was seen more than once but under ten times. Its specificity is unknown. This chain joins TRBV5-1 and TRBJ2-5; tentative D call: TRBD2 (5 bases). The sequencing used PBMCs, mostly from graft donor cells, collected 180 days after TCRalphabeta/CD19-depleted stem cell transplant. This receptor was identified in a boy in the first two years of life who had a stem cell transplant for acute myeloid leukemia, so the T cells may come from the graft donor. The CDR3 reads CASSLIGEPGETQYF. CDR3 sequence (DNA): TGCGCCAGCAGCTTGATCGGGGAACCGGGAGAGACCCAGTACTTC.